These T cell receptor beta chains were read from a single sample in a study of shared clonotypes between healthy human individuals. Using immunoSEQ multiplex PCR, the repertoire was profiled, and TCRdb retains in-frame clones only, with some absent. The data contain 2 million or so clones, about 95% of them singletons. The sample taken for sequencing was naive CD8+ T cells sorted from blood. These receptors were taken from a man between 18 and 29 years old in good health. Each CDR3 is given with its conserved first and last residue. Each record gives: V gene, clone size, D gene, J gene, CDR3 DNA, CDR3 protein. A D gene is named only where the DNA matches it firmly. Clone size, where shown, is once, few, many, or a class for clones that have expanded.

>TRBV4-1|.|.|TRBJ1-6
TGCGCCAGCAGCCAAGTTGTCTTTGGTTCACCCCTCCACTTT
CASSQVVFGSPLHF
>TRBV5-1|.|TRBD1|TRBJ2-7
TGCGCCAGCAGCGGAGGGACAGGGGGGACCATCCAGCAGTACTTC
CASSGGTGGTIQQYF
>TRBV5-1|.|.|TRBJ2-1
TGCGCCAGCAGCTTGGGGGGCTACTTGGGTGAGCAGTTCTTC
CASSLGGYLGEQFF
>TRBV7-8|.|TRBD1|TRBJ1-2
TGTGCCAGCAGCCCCGGGACAGGGACTTCTAACTATGGCTACACCTTC
CASSPGTGTSNYGYTF
>TRBV9|.|.|TRBJ1-5
TGTGCCAGCAGCGTTGAGGACGGACAGCCCCAGCATTTT
CASSVEDGQPQHF
>TRBV11-2|.|TRBD2|TRBJ2-5
TGTGCCAGCAGCTTAGTATCTCTAGCGGGCTACTTACTAGAAACCCAGTACTTC
CASSLVSLAGYLLETQYF
>TRBV5-8|.|.|TRBJ2-3
TGTGCCAGCAGCCTACAAGTGGAGGGAATCACAGATACGCAGTATTTT
CASSLQVEGITDTQYF
>TRBV28|.|TRBD1|TRBJ2-7
TGTGCCAGCAGTTTAAGCGACAGGGGTGGCGAGCAGTACTTC
CASSLSDRGGEQYF
>TRBV4-3|.|TRBD1|TRBJ1-1
TGCGCCAGCAGCCAAACGACAGGGGATGAAACTGAAGCTTTCTTT
CASSQTTGDETEAFF
>TRBV29-1|.|.|TRBJ2-7
TGCAGCGTTGAGATGGGTGTGAGCTCCTACGAGCAGTACTTC
CSVEMGVSSYEQYF
>TRBV7-9|.|.|TRBJ1-2
TGTGCCAGCAGCCCCCCGCAAACACGGAAATATGGCTACACCTTC
CASSPPQTRKYGYTF
>TRBV15|.|TRBD1|TRBJ2-7
TGTGCCACCAGCCCGGACAGGGGTGCCTACGAGCAGTACTTC
CATSPDRGAYEQYF
>TRBV7-2|.|.|TRBJ2-7
TGTGCCAGCAGCTGGGGTCTTCTATACGAGCAGTACTTC
CASSWGLLYEQYF
>TRBV19|.|.|TRBJ2-7
TGTGCCAGTAGTTACCCGGAGAACCCCTACGAGCAGTACTTC
CASSYPENPYEQYF
>TRBV6-6|.|.|TRBJ2-7
TGTGCCAGCAGTTTGGACTCCAAATGGCAGTACTTC
CASSLDSKWQYF
>TRBV2|.|.|TRBJ2-5
TGTGCCAGCAGTGAAGCGCTGGGGCAGCGAGAGACCCAGTACTTC
CASSEALGQRETQYF
>TRBV6-1|.|.|TRBJ1-5
TGTGCCAGCAGTCTCGGGACTTGGGGTCAGCCCCAGCATTTT
CASSLGTWGQPQHF
>TRBV5-4|.|TRBD2|TRBJ2-7
TGTGCCAGCAGCCCCGGAGTACTAGCGGGGGCCTACGAGCAGTACTTC
CASSPGVLAGAYEQYF
>TRBV30|.|.|TRBJ1-2
TGTGCCTGGAGTGGGACTGACTATGGCTACACCTTC
CAWSGTDYGYTF
>TRBV10-1|.|TRBD1|TRBJ2-1
TGCGCCAGCAGTGTCGCGACAGGGGGCAATGAGCAGTTCTTC
CASSVATGGNEQFF
>TRBV9|once|.|TRBJ2-3
TGTGCCAGCAGCGAGAGGGACGGACTACTCTCTAGCACAGATACGCAGTATTTT
CASSERDGLLSSTDTQYF
>TRBV2|.|TRBD1|TRBJ1-1
TGTGCCAGCAGCGAGGACAGGGGCGGGACTGAAGCTTTCTTT
CASSEDRGGTEAFF
>TRBV5-1|.|TRBD2|TRBJ2-2
TGCGCCAGCAGCTTTTTTGCGGGGGCGAACACCGGGGAGCTGTTTTTT
CASSFFAGANTGELFF
>TRBV11-2|.|.|TRBJ1-4
TGTGCCAGCAGCTCCTGGGCTTCCCCTTCTGAAAAACTGTTTTTT
CASSSWASPSEKLFF
>TRBV28|.|.|TRBJ1-1
TGTGCCAGCAGTTCCCCTGGGGGGATCACTGAAGCTTTCTTT
CASSSPGGITEAFF
>TRBV6-5|.|.|TRBJ2-7
TGTGCCAGCAGTTACATAGGGGCGGGGTACGAGCAGTACTTC
CASSYIGAGYEQYF
>TRBV4-1|.|.|TRBJ1-1
TGCGCCAGCAGCCAACGCCTCCTCACTGAAGCTTTCTTT
CASSQRLLTEAFF
>TRBV14|.|TRBD1|TRBJ2-3
TGTGCCAGCAGCCTCGATCGGGACAGATGGATCACAGATACGCAGTATTTT
CASSLDRDRWITDTQYF